A selection of T cell receptor beta chains follows, all from one sample in a study of OX40 agonist ivuxolimab in advanced cancers. Data came from immunoSEQ multiplex PCR; TCRdb stores just in-frame clones and leaves some out. Of about 86,000 clones in the sample, 87% were seen once. Here the sequenced sample was CD4+ or CD8+ T cells sorted from blood, taken in a trial of the OX40 agonist ivuxolimab. The receptors here all came from an adult with an advanced solid tumor such as melanoma, head and neck, liver or kidney cancer. Each CDR3 is given with its conserved first and last residue. The order of the fields is clone size, V gene, D gene, J gene, CDR3 DNA, CDR3 protein. A D gene is named only where the DNA matches it firmly. Some rows mark clone size as missing; the rest say once, few, many or name a class of expanded clone.

>NA|TRBV6-6|TRBD1|TRBJ1-3
TGTGCCAGCAGTTACTCGACAGGGCGTGGAAACACCATATATTTT
CASSYSTGRGNTIYF
>NA|TRBV10-3|TRBD1|TRBJ1-2
TGTGCCATCAGTGAGGGACAGGGTTATGGCTACACCTTC
CAISEGQGYGYTF
>once|TRBV4-1|NA|TRBJ2-7
TGCGCCAGCAGCCAAGTACTAAAGGCAGTCGCTTCCGAGCAGTACTTC
CASSQVLKAVASEQYF
>once|TRBV7-9|NA|TRBJ2-1
TGTGCCAGCAGCGCCAACAAAGGGGTACCAGGGGAGCAGTTCTTC
CASSANKGVPGEQFF
>NA|TRBV29-1|NA|TRBJ2-1
TGCAGCGTTGTTCACAATAATTTGAATAATGAGCAGTTCTTC
CSVVHNNLNNEQFF
>NA|TRBV5-1|TRBD2|TRBJ2-5
TGCGCCAGCGGGACTAGCGGGGGACCACAAGAGACCCAGTACTTC
CASGTSGGPQETQYF
>NA|TRBV7-9|NA|TRBJ1-3
TGTGCCAGCCGGCCCCCCGGGACTTCTGGAAACACCATATATTTT
CASRPPGTSGNTIYF
>NA|TRBV2|NA|TRBJ2-1
TGTGCCAGCTCTCGCAATGGGGCTAGTGAGCAGTTCTTC
CASSRNGASEQFF
>NA|TRBV5-1|NA|TRBJ2-5
TGCGCCAGCAGCTTGTTGAGGGAGGAGACCCAGTACTTC
CASSLLREETQYF
>NA|TRBV15|NA|TRBJ2-7
TGTGCCACCAGCAGAGATCACGGTTACGAGCAGTACTTC
CATSRDHGYEQYF
>NA|TRBV5-4|NA|TRBJ1-1
TGTGCCAGCAGCTTCTCCAGGGCCACTGAAGCTTTCTTT
CASSFSRATEAFF
>NA|TRBV4-1|TRBD2|TRBJ2-3
TGCGCCAGCAGCCATCCGGGACTAGCGGGGGTCCCAGGCGGACCGCAGTATTTT
CASSHPGLAGVPGGPQYF